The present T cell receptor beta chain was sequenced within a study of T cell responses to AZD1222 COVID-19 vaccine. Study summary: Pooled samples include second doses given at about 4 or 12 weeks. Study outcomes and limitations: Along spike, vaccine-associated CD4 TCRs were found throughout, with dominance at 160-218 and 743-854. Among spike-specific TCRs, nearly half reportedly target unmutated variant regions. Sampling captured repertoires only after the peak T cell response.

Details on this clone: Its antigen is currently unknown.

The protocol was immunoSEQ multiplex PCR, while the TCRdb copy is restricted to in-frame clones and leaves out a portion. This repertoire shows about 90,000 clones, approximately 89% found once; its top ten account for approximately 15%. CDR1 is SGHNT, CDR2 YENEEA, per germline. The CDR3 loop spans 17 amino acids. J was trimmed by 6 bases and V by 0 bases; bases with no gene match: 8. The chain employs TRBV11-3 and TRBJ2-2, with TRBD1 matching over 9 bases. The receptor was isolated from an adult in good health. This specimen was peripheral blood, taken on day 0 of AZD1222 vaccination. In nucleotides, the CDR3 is TGTGCCAGCAGCTTAGATCTCCGGGACAGGGCGCCCGGGGAGCTGTTTTTT. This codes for CASSLDLRDRAPGELFF.